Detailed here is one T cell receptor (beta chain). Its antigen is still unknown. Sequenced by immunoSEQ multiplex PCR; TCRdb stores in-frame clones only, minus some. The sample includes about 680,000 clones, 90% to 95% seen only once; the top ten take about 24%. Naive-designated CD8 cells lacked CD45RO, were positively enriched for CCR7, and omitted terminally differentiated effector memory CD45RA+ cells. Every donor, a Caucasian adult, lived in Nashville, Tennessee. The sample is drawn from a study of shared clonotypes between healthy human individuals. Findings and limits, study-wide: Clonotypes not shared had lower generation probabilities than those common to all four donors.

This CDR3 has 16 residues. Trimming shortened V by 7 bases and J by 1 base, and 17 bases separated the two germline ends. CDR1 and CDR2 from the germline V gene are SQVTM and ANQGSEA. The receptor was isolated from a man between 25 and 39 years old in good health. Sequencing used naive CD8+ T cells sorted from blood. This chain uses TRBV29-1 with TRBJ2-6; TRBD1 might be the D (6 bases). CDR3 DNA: TGCAGCGCGGACGGCAGGGGTCCTTCTGGGGCCAACGTCCTGACTTTC. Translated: CSADGRGPSGANVLTF.